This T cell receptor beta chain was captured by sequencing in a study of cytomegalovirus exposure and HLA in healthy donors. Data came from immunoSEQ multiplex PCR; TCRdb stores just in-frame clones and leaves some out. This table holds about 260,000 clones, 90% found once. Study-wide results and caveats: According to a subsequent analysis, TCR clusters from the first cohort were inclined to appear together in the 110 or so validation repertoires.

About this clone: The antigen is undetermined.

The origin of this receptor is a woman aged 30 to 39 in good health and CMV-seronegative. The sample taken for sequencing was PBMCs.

CDR3 nucleotides: TGTGCCAGCCGAGGGGGGGGCAATCAGCCCCAGCATTTT. It encodes CASRGGGNQPQHF. V usage is TRBV6-5 and J usage is TRBJ1-5; TRBD1 is a possible D gene (6 bases). The CDR3 is 13 amino acids. The V end lost 8 bases, the J end lost 2 bases, and 10 bases lay between the germline ends. Germline values: CDR1 MNHEY, CDR2 SVGAGI.